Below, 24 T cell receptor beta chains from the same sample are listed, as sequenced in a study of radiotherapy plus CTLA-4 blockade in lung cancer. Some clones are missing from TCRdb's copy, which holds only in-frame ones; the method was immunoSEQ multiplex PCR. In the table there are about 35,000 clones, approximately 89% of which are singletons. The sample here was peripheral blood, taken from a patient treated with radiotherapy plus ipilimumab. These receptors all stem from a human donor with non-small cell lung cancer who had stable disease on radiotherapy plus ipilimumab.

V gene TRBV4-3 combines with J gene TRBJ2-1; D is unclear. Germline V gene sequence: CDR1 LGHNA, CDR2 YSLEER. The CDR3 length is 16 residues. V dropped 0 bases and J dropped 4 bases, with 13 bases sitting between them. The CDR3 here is CASSQDMIGPYNEQFF. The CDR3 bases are TGCGCCAGCAGCCAAGATATGATCGGTCCATACAATGAGCAGTTCTTC.

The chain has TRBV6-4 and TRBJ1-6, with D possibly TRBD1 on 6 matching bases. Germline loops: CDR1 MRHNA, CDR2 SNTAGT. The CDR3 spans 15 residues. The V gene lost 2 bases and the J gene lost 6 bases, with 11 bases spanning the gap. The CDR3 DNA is TGTGCCAGCAGTGACCAGGGGTCCGGTAATTCACCCCTCCACTTT. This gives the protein CASSDQGSGNSPLHF.

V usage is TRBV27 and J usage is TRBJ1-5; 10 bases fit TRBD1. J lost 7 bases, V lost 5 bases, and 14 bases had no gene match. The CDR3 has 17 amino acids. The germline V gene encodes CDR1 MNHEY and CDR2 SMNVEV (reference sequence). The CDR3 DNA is TGTGCCAGCAGTCCTAATGTGGACAGGGGGTTGGAACAGCCCCAGCATTTT. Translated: CASSPNVDRGLEQPQHF.

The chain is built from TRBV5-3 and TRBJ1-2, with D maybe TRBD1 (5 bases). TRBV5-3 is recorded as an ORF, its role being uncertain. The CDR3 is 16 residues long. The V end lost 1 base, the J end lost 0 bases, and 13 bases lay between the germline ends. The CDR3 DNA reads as TGTGCCAGAAGCTTGTGCGGACACACTCCTAACTATGGCTACACCTTC. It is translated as CARSLCGHTPNYGYTF.

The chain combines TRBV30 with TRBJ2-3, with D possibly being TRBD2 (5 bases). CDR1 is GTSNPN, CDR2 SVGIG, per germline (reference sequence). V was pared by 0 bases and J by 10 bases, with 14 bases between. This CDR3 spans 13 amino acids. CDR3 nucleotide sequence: TGTGCCTGGAGTGTACCCCCTAGGAGGTCGCAGTATTTT. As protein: CAWSVPPRRSQYF.

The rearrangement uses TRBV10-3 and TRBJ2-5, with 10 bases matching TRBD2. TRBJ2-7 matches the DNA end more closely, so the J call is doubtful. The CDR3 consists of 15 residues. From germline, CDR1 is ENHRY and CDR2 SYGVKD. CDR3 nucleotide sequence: TGTGCCATCAGTGAGTCCGGACTAGCGGCCTACGAGCAGTACTTC. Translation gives CAISESGLAAYEQYF.

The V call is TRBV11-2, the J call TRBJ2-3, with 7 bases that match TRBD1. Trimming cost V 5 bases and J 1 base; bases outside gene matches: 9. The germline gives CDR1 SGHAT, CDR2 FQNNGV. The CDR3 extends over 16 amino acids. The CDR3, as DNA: TGTGCCAGCAGCCCAACCGGGACAGCAGGCACAGATACGCAGTATTTT. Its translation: CASSPTGTAGTDTQYF. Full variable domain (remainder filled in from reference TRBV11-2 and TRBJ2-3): EAGVAQSPRYKIIEKRQSVAFWCNPISGHATLYWYQQILGQGPKLLIQFQNNGVVDDSQLPKDRFSAERLKGVDSTLKIQPAKLEDSAVYLCASSPTGTAGTDTQYFGPGTRLTVL.

The CDR3 reads CASSVRDRDNQPQHF. CDR3 DNA: TGCGCCAGCAGCGTCCGGGACAGGGACAATCAGCCCCAGCATTTT. The chain has TRBV4-1 and TRBJ1-5; TRBD1 matches 9 bases. Germline loops: CDR1 MGHRA, CDR2 YSYEKL. The CDR3 totals 15 residues. The J segment lost 3 bases and the V segment lost 5 bases, leaving 5 bases of the junction unmatched.

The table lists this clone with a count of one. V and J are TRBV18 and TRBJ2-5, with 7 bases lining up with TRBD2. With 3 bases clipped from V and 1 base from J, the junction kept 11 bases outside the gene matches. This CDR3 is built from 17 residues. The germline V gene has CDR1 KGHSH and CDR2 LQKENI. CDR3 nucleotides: TGTGCCAGCTCACCTTTCGGGGCTAGCGGTCCCCAAGAGACCCAGTACTTC. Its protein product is CASSPFGASGPQETQYF. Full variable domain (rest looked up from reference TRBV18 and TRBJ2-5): NAGVMQNPRHLVRRRGQEARLRCSPMKGHSHVYWYRQLPEEGLKFMVYLQKENIIDESGMPKERFSAEFPKEGPSILRIQQVVRGDSAAYFCASSPFGASGPQETQYFGPGTRLLVL.

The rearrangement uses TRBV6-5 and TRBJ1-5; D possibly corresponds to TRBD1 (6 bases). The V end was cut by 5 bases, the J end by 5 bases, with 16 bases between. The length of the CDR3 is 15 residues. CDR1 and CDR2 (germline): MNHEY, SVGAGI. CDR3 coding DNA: TGTGCCAGCAGTGTACAGGGTGTGGGGTATCAGCCCCAGCATTTT. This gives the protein CASSVQGVGYQPQHF.

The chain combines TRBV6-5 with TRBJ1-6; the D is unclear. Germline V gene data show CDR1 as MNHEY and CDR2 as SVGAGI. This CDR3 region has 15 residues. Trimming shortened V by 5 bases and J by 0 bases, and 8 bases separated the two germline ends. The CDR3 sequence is CASSPASSYNSPLHF. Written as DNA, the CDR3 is TGTGCCAGCAGTCCAGCGAGCTCCTATAATTCACCCCTCCACTTT.

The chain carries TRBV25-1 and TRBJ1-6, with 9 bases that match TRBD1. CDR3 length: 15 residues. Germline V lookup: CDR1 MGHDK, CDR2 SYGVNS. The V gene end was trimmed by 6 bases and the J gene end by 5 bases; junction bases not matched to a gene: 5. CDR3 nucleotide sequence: TGTGCCAGCAGGGACAGGGGTTTTCATAATTCACCCCTCCACTTT. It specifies CASRDRGFHNSPLHF.

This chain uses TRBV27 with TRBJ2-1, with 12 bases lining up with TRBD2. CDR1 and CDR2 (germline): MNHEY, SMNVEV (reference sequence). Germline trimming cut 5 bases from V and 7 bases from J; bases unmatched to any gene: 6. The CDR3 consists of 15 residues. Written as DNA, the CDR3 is TGTGCCAGCAGTAAAACTAGCGGGAGGAGGAATGAGCAGTTCTTC. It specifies CASSKTSGRRNEQFF.

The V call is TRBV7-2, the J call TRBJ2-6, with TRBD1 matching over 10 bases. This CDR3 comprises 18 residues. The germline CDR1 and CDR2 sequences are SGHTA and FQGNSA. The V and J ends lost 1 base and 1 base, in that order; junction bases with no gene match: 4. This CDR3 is CASSLERTGGSGANVLTF. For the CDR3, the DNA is TGTGCCAGCAGCTTAGAGAGGACAGGGGGGTCTGGGGCCAACGTCCTGACTTTC.

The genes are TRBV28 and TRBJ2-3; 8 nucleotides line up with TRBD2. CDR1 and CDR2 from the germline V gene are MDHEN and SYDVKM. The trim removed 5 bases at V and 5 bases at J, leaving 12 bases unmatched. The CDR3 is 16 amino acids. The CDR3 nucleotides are TGTGCCAGCAGTGCCCAGGGAGCGGGAGTTTTAGATACGCAGTATTTT. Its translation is CASSAQGAGVLDTQYF.

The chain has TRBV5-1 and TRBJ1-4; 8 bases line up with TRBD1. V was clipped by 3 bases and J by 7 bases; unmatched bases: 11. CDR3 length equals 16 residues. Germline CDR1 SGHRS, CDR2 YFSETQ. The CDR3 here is CASSSSGTGGSEKLFF. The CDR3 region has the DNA TGCGCCAGCAGCTCCTCCGGGACAGGAGGAAGTGAAAAACTGTTTTTT.

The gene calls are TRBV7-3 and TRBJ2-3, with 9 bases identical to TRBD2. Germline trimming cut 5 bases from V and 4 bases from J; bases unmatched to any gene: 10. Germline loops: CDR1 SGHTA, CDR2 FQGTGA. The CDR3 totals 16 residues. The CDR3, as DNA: TGTGCCAGCAGCCCTCAAGCGGGAGGTTCCCCAGATACGCAGTATTTT. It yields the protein CASSPQAGGSPDTQYF. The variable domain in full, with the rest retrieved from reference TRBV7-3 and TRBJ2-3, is GAGVSQTPSNKVTEKGKYVELRCDPISGHTALYWYRQSLGQGPEFLIYFQGTGAADDSGLPNDRFFAVRPEGSVSTLKIQRTERGDSAVYLCASSPQAGGSPDTQYFGPGTRLTVL.

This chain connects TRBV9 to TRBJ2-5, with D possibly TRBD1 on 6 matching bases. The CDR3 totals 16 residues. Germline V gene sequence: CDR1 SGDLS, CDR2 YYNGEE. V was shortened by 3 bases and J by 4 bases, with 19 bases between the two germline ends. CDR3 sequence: CASSALPEGVGETQYF. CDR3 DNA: TGTGCCAGCAGCGCCCTCCCTGAGGGGGTAGGAGAGACCCAGTACTTC.

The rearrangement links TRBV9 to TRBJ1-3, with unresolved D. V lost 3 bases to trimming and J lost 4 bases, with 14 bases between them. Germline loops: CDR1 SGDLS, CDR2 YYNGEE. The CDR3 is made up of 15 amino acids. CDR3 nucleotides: TGTGCCAGCAGCGCCGGGTTGGCCGGGGGAAACACCATATATTTT. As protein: CASSAGLAGGNTIYF.

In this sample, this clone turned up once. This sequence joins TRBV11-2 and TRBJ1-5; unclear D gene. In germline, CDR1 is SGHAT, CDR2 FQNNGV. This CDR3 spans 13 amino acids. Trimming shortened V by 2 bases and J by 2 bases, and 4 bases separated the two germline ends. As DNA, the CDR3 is TGTGCCAGCAGCTTAATAGGCAATCAGCCCCAGCATTTT. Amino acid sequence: CASSLIGNQPQHF.

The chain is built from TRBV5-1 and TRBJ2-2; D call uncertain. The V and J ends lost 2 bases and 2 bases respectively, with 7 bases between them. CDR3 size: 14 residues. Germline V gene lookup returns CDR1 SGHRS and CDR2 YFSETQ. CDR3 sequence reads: CASSFPGNTGELFF. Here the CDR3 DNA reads TGCGCCAGCAGCTTCCCAGGAAACACCGGGGAGCTGTTTTTT.

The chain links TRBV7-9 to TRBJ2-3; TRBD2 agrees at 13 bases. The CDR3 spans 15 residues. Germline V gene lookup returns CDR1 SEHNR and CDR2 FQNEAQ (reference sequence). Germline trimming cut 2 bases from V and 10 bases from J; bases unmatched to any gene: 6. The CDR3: CASSLPGLAGEAQYF. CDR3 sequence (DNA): TGTGCCAGCAGCTTACCCGGACTAGCGGGAGAAGCGCAGTATTTT.

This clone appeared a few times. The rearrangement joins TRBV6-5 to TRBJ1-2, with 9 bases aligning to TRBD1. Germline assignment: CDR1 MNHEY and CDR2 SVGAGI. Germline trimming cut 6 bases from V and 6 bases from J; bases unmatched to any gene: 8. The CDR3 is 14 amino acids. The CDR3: CASSRNTGGDGYTF. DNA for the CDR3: TGTGCCAGCAGCCGAAATACAGGGGGCGATGGCTACACCTTC.

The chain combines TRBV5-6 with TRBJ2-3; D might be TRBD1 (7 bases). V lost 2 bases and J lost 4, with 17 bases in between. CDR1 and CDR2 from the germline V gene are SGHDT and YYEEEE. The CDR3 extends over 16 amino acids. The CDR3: CASSFNRGTGADTQYF. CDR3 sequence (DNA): TGTGCCAGCAGCTTTAACAGGGGCACGGGGGCAGATACGCAGTATTTT. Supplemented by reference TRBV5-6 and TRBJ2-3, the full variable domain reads DAGVTQSPTHLIKTRGQQVTLRCSPKSGHDTVSWYQQALGQGPQFIFQYYEEEERQRGNFPDRFSGHQFPNYSSELNVNALLLGDSALYLCASSFNRGTGADTQYFGPGTRLTVL.